The entry below gives a single TCR beta chain sequence along with its context. Its antigen is currently unknown. Other DNA variants within this sample encode the same CDR3. The sample is drawn from a study of cytomegalovirus exposure and HLA in healthy donors. As for the study in general: Clustering assigned 81% of the approximately 400 genotyped donors to the Caucasian-associated ancestry cluster.

Broader study findings: Through in vitro validation, a few CMV-associated chains were shown to be specific for CMV antigens.

The germline V gene has CDR1 MGHDK and CDR2 SYGVNS. The CDR3 consists of 13 residues. The germline V and J ends were trimmed by 3 bases and 8 bases, with 10 bases remaining between them. PCR was performed using 60 Vbeta and 13 Jbeta primers. TCRdb's table, derived via immunoSEQ multiplex PCR, lists solely in-frame clones and lacks some. The top ten hold around 0.41% of the sample, which has over 150,000 clones, approximately 81% seen once. The J gene is TRBJ1-4, the V gene TRBV25-1; possible D gene TRBD1, 6 bases. This clonotype was sampled from a boy aged 2 to 9 in good health and CMV-seronegative. Sequencing was carried out using PBMCs. This chain's CDR3 is CASSDRGREKLFF. In DNA, the CDR3 is TGTGCCAGCAGTGACAGGGGAAGGGAAAAACTGTTTTTT.